This T cell receptor (beta chain) was recorded in a study of regulatory T cells in long-lasting Graves disease. Germline loops: CDR1 MNHEY, CDR2 SVGEGT. Trimming cost V 6 bases and J 4 bases, with 16 bases left between them. The CDR3 totals 14 residues. Construction of TCR beta libraries relied on iRepertoire HTBI primers and on Arm-PCR targeting CDR3 regions. TCRdb used MiXCR to reprocess the multiplex PCR reads, holding one entry per CDR3 protein. In the table there are hundreds of thousands of distinct CDR3 sequences, about a sixth of which are singletons. Regarding time point: newly diagnosed GD, antithyroid drugs for less than 3 months. PBMCs provided the RNA from which the TCR library was made. The same sample was also studied in work on T cells in Graves' hyperthyroidism and ophthalmopathy.

The chain uses TRBV6-2 or TRBV6-3 and TRBJ2-7; D unclear. Sequencing used peripheral blood mononuclear cells (PBMCs), obtained at new diagnosis, from a patient treated with antithyroid drugs. The sequence was obtained from a woman aged 25 to 39 with Graves disease. As DNA, the CDR3 is TGTGCCAGCAGACCGCCCGAATGGCATTACGAGCAGTACTTC. Amino acid sequence: CASRPPEWHYEQYF.